A selection of T cell receptor beta chains follows, all from one sample in a study of beta chain features in type 1 diabetes. The repertoire was sequenced with immunoSEQ multiplex PCR; TCRdb's copy has only in-frame clones and lacks some. The data contain a few hundred thousand clones, 25% to 35% of them singletons. The specimen was central memory CD4+ T cells from blood. These receptors all come from a man younger than 40 in good health. The CDR3 runs from the conserved cysteine through the conserved F or W. Each record gives: D gene, J gene, V gene, clone size, CDR3 DNA, CDR3 protein. D genes are given only for firm matches. Clone size is not always given. Where it is, it says once, few, many or a class for expanded clones.

TRBD1	TRBJ2-1	TRBV15	once	TGTGCCACCAGCAGAGTCCCGGACAGGACCTACAATGAGCAGTTCTTC	CATSRVPDRTYNEQFF
TRBD1	TRBJ1-1	TRBV7-2	NA	TGTGCCAGCAGATCTCCGAGCGGACAGGAGAAGAACACTGAAGCTTTCTTT	CASRSPSGQEKNTEAFF
TRBD2	TRBJ2-7	TRBV30	NA	TGTGCCTGCACACGGGGGGGCCTTGGGGAGCAGTACTTC	CACTRGGLGEQYF
NA	TRBJ1-5	TRBV28	NA	TGTGCCAGCAGCCGTGACATAGGCAATCAGCCCCAGCATTTT	CASSRDIGNQPQHF
NA	TRBJ2-3	TRBV15	NA	TGTGCCAGCAGTAGGGGGGAGTTCACAGATACGCAGTATTTT	CASSRGEFTDTQYF
NA	TRBJ2-4	TRBV30	few	TGTGCCTGGAGTGAAGCAGGGAACATTCAGTACTTC	CAWSEAGNIQYF
NA	TRBJ2-7	TRBV15	many	TGTGCCACCAGCAGAGACGGGTACGAGCAGTACTTC	CATSRDGYEQYF
NA	TRBJ2-3	TRBV30	NA	TGTGCCTGGACCGAAAGAGGGAGCACAGATACGCAGTATTTT	CAWTERGSTDTQYF
NA	TRBJ2-7	TRBV5-1	NA	TGCGCCAGCAGCTTGGTCCCTGGCGAGCAGTACTTC	CASSLVPGEQYF
NA	TRBJ2-3	TRBV7-2	few	TGTGCCAGCTGCATCGCGGGTTCTGGCACAGATACGCAGTATTTT	CASCIAGSGTDTQYF
NA	TRBJ2-7	TRBV5-5	few	TGTGCCAGCAGCTTGGACTACGAGCAGTACTTC	CASSLDYEQYF
NA	TRBJ2-3	TRBV25-1	NA	TGTGCCAGCAGTGGCGGACAGAGCGTTACAGATACGCAGTATTTT	CASSGGQSVTDTQYF
TRBD2	TRBJ2-3	TRBV4-3	NA	TGCGCCAGCAGCTTTGGGAGTGGCGGGAGGGTCACAGATACGCAGTATTTT	CASSFGSGGRVTDTQYF
TRBD1	TRBJ2-1	TRBV29-1	few	TGCAGCGTTGAAGGGGCACAGGGGGCGGATGAGCAGTTCTTC	CSVEGAQGADEQFF
NA	TRBJ2-1	TRBV7-2	few	TGTGCCAGCAGCTCCCGAGGCTCGAGCTCCTACAATGAGCAGTTCTTC	CASSSRGSSSYNEQFF
TRBD1	TRBJ1-6	TRBV2	NA	TGTGCCAGCTCGGGACAGGGCCCCAATTCACCCCTCCACTTT	CASSGQGPNSPLHF
NA	TRBJ2-7	TRBV29-1	few	TGCAGCGTACAGGAGTACGAGCAGTACTTC	CSVQEYEQYF